The rows below give T cell receptor beta chains drawn from one sample of a study of CD4 T cells in relation to SARS-CoV-2 and coronaviruses. Sequencing used immunoSEQ multiplex PCR; TCRdb keeps in-frame clones, though not all of them. This table has 55,000 to 75,000 clones, around 86% appearing once. Source material: memory CD4+ T cells from PBMCs. The receptor set was obtained from a human donor in good health. The CDR3 runs from the conserved cysteine through the conserved F or W. A D gene is named only where the DNA matches it firmly. Size tells how often a clone was seen (once, few, many) or the class of an expanded clone, and some rows leave it out.

size | J | V | D | CDR3 | DNA
NA | TRBJ1-4 | TRBV19 | NA | CASSIGSGHPEKLFF | TGTGCCAGTAGTATAGGGTCGGGACATCCGGAAAAACTGTTTTTT
NA | TRBJ2-1 | TRBV9 | TRBD2 | CASSVGGRARNNEQFF | TGTGCCAGCAGCGTAGGCGGGAGGGCCAGAAACAATGAGCAGTTCTTC
NA | TRBJ2-2 | TRBV24-1 | TRBD2 | CATSDFGAGGPGGELFF | TGTGCCACCAGTGATTTTGGAGCGGGGGGGCCTGGCGGGGAGCTGTTTTTT
NA | TRBJ1-3 | TRBV6-8 | NA | CASMYGVSGNTIYF | TGTGCCAGCATGTACGGGGTCTCTGGAAACACCATATATTTT
NA | TRBJ2-7 | TRBV11-2 | TRBD1 | CASSLDPTGDEQYF | TGTGCCAGCAGCTTAGACCCCACAGGGGACGAGCAGTACTTC
NA | TRBJ2-7 | TRBV29-1 | NA | CSVEEGKTGLYEQYF | TGCAGCGTTGAAGAGGGGAAGACAGGTTTGTACGAGCAGTACTTC
NA | TRBJ2-5 | TRBV5-1 | TRBD2 | CASSTGTSGAQETQYF | TGCGCCAGCAGCACCGGGACTAGCGGGGCCCAAGAGACCCAGTACTTC
NA | TRBJ2-7 | TRBV5-4 | NA | CASSPRGESDEQYF | TGTGCCAGCAGTCCGCGAGGGGAAAGCGACGAGCAGTACTTC
few | TRBJ2-5 | TRBV13 | NA | CASSLGRNQETQYF | TGTGCCAGCAGCTTAGGCAGGAACCAAGAGACCCAGTACTTC
NA | TRBJ2-7 | TRBV5-4 | NA | CASSSGRTNPLLEQYF | TGTGCCAGCAGCTCCGGACGAACAAACCCCCTTTTGGAGCAGTACTTC
NA | TRBJ1-1 | TRBV6-5 | TRBD1 | CAGRKTGAPEAFF | TGTGCCGGTCGTAAGACAGGGGCGCCTGAAGCTTTCTTT
NA | TRBJ2-1 | TRBV9 | TRBD2 | CASSVGVAGGNEQFF | TGTGCCAGCAGCGTAGGGGTAGCGGGAGGCAATGAGCAGTTCTTC
NA | TRBJ2-1 | TRBV7-8 | NA | CASSSNTGLAEQFF | TGTGCCAGCAGCTCTAATACAGGGCTAGCTGAGCAGTTCTTC
once | TRBJ2-2 | TRBV5-1 | NA | CASTTDTTNTGELFF | TGCGCCAGCACCACGGACACAACGAACACCGGGGAGCTGTTTTTT
once | TRBJ1-5 | TRBV7-2 | NA | CASSLDRSLPQHF | TGTGCCAGCAGCTTAGATCGTAGCCTCCCCCAGCATTTT
NA | TRBJ1-2 | TRBV28 | NA | CASSSRTENPYGYTF | TGTGCCAGCAGTTCTCGGACGGAAAACCCGTATGGCTACACCTTC
NA | TRBJ1-5 | TRBV28 | NA | CASSFTFGVMGNQPQHF | TGTGCCAGCAGTTTCACCTTCGGGGTTATGGGCAATCAGCCCCAGCATTTT
NA | TRBJ1-1 | TRBV27 | NA | CASSLFRGWNTEAFF | TGTGCCAGCAGTTTATTTCGGGGGTGGAACACTGAAGCTTTCTTT
NA | TRBJ2-3 | TRBV25-1 | NA | CASSESSVDTQYF | TGTGCCAGCAGTGAATCGTCGGTAGATACGCAGTATTTT
NA | TRBJ2-1 | TRBV4-2 | TRBD2 | CASSYPGLAYNEQFF | TGTGCCAGCAGCTATCCAGGACTAGCGTACAATGAGCAGTTCTTC
NA | TRBJ2-5 | TRBV11-2 | NA | CASSQQGHGGLAQYF | TGTGCCAGCAGCCAACAGGGCCACGGCGGATTGGCCCAGTACTTC
NA | TRBJ1-4 | TRBV5-4 | NA | CASSLDGTYSEKLFF | TGTGCCAGCAGCTTGGATGGGACGTACAGTGAAAAACTGTTTTTT
NA | TRBJ2-7 | TRBV5-1 | TRBD1 | CASSLGSTTGVHEQYF | TGCGCCAGCAGCTTGGGATCAACGACAGGGGTCCACGAGCAGTACTTC
NA | TRBJ1-2 | TRBV27 | NA | CASSLRSGWWNTF | TGTGCCAGCAGTTTGAGATCGGGATGGTGGAACACCTTC
once | TRBJ2-5 | TRBV19 | NA | CASSIRRRETQYF | TGTGCCAGTAGTATCCGCCGGAGGGAGACCCAGTACTTC
NA | TRBJ1-5 | TRBV6-2/TRBV6-3 | NA | CASSRQDQPQHF | TGTGCCAGCAGCCGACAGGATCAGCCCCAGCATTTT
once | TRBJ2-2 | TRBV3-1/TRBV3-2 | NA | CASSQRRASGPGTTGELFF | TGTGCCAGCAGCCAGCGAAGGGCATCAGGTCCAGGGACCACCGGGGAGCTGTTTTTT
NA | TRBJ1-1 | TRBV7-3 | NA | CASSLTPGAGAFF | TGTGCCAGCAGCTTAACCCCGGGGGCGGGTGCTTTCTTT
NA | TRBJ1-1 | TRBV27 | TRBD1 | CASSQPGTGQLLGSEAFF | TGTGCCAGCAGTCAACCCGGGACAGGGCAACTCCTGGGCTCTGAAGCTTTCTTT
NA | TRBJ2-1 | TRBV19 | NA | CASSIVRLGLRNEQFF | TGTGCCAGTAGTATAGTGAGACTAGGGCTACGAAATGAGCAGTTCTTC
NA | TRBJ2-7 | TRBV5-4 | TRBD1 | CASSLGTEIGREQYF | TGTGCCAGCAGCTTAGGGACAGAGATAGGTCGGGAGCAGTACTTC
NA | TRBJ2-1 | TRBV6-5 | TRBD1 | CASSRQGQGYYEQFF | TGTGCCAGCAGCCGCCAGGGACAGGGTTATTATGAGCAGTTCTTC
NA | TRBJ1-5 | TRBV18 | NA | CASSPDWIQPQHF | TGTGCCAGCTCGCCAGACTGGATTCAGCCCCAGCATTTT
NA | TRBJ1-3 | TRBV9 | NA | CASSGGTPGRIGGNTIYF | TGTGCCAGCAGCGGCGGAACCCCGGGGAGGATCGGCGGAAACACCATATATTTT
NA | TRBJ2-5 | TRBV6-2/TRBV6-3 | NA | CASSLIPETQYF | TGTGCCAGCAGCCTAATCCCAGAGACCCAGTACTTC
few | TRBJ1-4 | TRBV3-1/TRBV3-2 | NA | CASSQELWAAQDNEKLFF | TGTGCCAGCAGCCAAGAACTGTGGGCGGCGCAGGATAATGAAAAACTGTTTTTT
NA | TRBJ1-2 | TRBV6-6 | NA | CASGPGQANYGYTF | TGTGCCAGCGGTCCGGGGCAGGCGAACTATGGCTACACCTTC
NA | TRBJ1-2 | TRBV6-5 | NA | CASSYSIGWGYTF | TGTGCCAGCAGTTACTCGATAGGTTGGGGCTACACCTTC
NA | TRBJ1-4 | TRBV6-6 | NA | CASSSDRGGPEKLFF | TGTGCCAGCAGTTCTGATCGGGGGGGACCTGAAAAACTGTTTTTT
NA | TRBJ1-3 | TRBV18 | NA | CASSISQGLSGNTIYF | TGTGCCAGCTCAATATCACAGGGCCTCTCTGGAAACACCATATATTTT
NA | TRBJ2-2 | TRBV18 | NA | CASSPPIRGATGELFF | TGTGCCAGCTCACCACCAATCAGGGGGGCAACCGGGGAGCTGTTTTTT
few | TRBJ1-4 | TRBV30 | NA | CAWSVTAWEKLFF | TGTGCCTGGAGTGTGACGGCTTGGGAAAAACTGTTTTTT
NA | TRBJ2-2 | TRBV5-4 | TRBD1 | CASSPDRTGELFF | TGTGCCAGCAGCCCGGACAGGACCGGGGAGCTGTTTTTT
few | TRBJ1-1 | TRBV19 | NA | CASSMGGWTEAFF | TGTGCCAGTAGTATGGGGGGTTGGACTGAAGCTTTCTTT
NA | TRBJ2-1 | TRBV5-1 | NA | CASSNPTGWDNEQFF | TGCGCCAGCAGCAACCCGACAGGCTGGGACAATGAGCAGTTCTTC
NA | TRBJ2-5 | TRBV7-2 | TRBD2 | CASSLGTSGGETQYF | TGTGCCAGCAGCTTAGGGACTAGCGGGGGGGAGACCCAGTACTTC
NA | TRBJ2-5 | TRBV2 | TRBD2 | CASSEMGLLQETQYF | TGTGCCAGCAGTGAAATGGGACTATTACAAGAGACCCAGTACTTC
NA | TRBJ1-1 | TRBV7-9 | TRBD1 | CASSFQGGSEAFF | TGTGCCAGCAGCTTCCAGGGGGGAAGTGAAGCTTTCTTT
NA | TRBJ2-3 | TRBV24-1 | TRBD1 | CATRRGLTDTQYF | TGTGCCACCAGGAGGGGGCTCACAGATACGCAGTATTTT
once | TRBJ2-2 | TRBV5-1 | NA | CASSADLNTGELFF | TGCGCCAGCAGCGCCGACTTGAACACCGGGGAGCTGTTTTTT
NA | TRBJ1-1 | TRBV5-4 | NA | CASKAGGVSTEAFF | TGTGCCAGCAAAGCCGGGGGAGTCTCGACTGAAGCTTTCTTT
once | TRBJ1-5 | TRBV7-9 | NA | CASSFGGGDQPQHF | TGTGCCAGCAGCTTTGGAGGGGGGGATCAGCCCCAGCATTTT
NA | TRBJ2-1 | TRBV5-1 | TRBD1 | CASSLGQGAGNEQFF | TGCGCCAGCAGCTTAGGGCAGGGGGCTGGTAATGAGCAGTTCTTC
NA | TRBJ2-1 | TRBV3-1/TRBV3-2 | TRBD2 | CASSQPTGGGEQFF | TGTGCCAGCAGCCAACCCACGGGCGGGGGTGAGCAGTTCTTC
NA | TRBJ2-7 | TRBV7-2 | TRBD1 | CASSLSGQGVGEQYF | TGTGCCAGCAGCTTATCGGGGCAGGGGGTCGGGGAGCAGTACTTC
once | TRBJ2-7 | TRBV12-5 | TRBD2 | CASGPHGLAGNYEQYF | TGTGCTAGTGGTCCACATGGACTAGCGGGGAACTACGAGCAGTACTTC
few | TRBJ2-5 | TRBV5-1 | TRBD2 | CASSWGGDGGTQYF | TGCGCCAGCAGCTGGGGGGGGGACGGAGGGACCCAGTACTTC